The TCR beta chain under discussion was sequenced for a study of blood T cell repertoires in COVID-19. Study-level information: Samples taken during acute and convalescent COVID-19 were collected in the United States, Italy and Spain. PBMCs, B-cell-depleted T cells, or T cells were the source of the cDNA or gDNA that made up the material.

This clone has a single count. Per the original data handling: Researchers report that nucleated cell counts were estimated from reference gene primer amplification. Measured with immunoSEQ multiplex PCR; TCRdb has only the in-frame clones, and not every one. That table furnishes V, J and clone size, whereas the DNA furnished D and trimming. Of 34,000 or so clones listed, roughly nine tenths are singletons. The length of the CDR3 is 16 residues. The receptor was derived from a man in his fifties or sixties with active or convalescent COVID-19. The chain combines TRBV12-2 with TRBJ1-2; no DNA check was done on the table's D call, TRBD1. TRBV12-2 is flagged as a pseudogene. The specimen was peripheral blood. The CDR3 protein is CASRSSTGGDDNGYTF. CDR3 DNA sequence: TGTGCAAGTCGCTCTTCGACAGGGGGCGATGATAATGGCTACACCTTC.